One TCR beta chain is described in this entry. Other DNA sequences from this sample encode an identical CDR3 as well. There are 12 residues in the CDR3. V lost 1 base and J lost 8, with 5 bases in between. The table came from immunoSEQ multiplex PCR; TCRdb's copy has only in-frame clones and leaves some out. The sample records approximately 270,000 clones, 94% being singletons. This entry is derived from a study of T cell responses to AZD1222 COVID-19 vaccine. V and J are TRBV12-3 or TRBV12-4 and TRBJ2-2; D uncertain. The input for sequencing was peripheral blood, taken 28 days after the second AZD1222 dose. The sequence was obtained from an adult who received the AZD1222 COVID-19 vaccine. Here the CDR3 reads CASSLGAGELFF. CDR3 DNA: TGTGCCAGCAGTTTAGGGGCGGGGGAGCTGTTTTTT.